The clone carrying this TCR beta chain was counted ten times or more. Its specificity is unknown. These data are taken from a study of CD8 T cells in ankylosing spondylitis. Study conclusions and caveats: Reportedly, disease-linked clones are significantly enriched in ankylosing spondylitis patients' matched synovial fluid. Peripheral blood held disease-linked clones only at relatively low frequency, and these were CD8+.

TCRdb re-derived calls from the 5' RACE reads in MiXCR, one entry per CDR3 protein. The table has 250,000 or so distinct CDR3 sequences, roughly 25% seen once. After removal of 5 bases from V and 2 bases from J, the junction contained 14 bases not matched to a gene. The CDR3 runs 17 residues. CDR1 and CDR2 from the germline V gene are DFQATT and SNEGSKA (reference sequence). The chain is built from TRBV20-1 and TRBJ2-2, with 7 bases matching TRBD2. The source is a male donor with ankylosing spondylitis or in good health (not recorded which). Material for sequencing was blood, either unsorted or a sorted T cell fraction (not recorded which). The CDR3 nucleotides are TGCAGTGCTCCTTCGGTTCTTGGGGGGGGAAACACCGGGGAGCTGTTTTTT. It specifies CSAPSVLGGGNTGELFF.